This T cell receptor (beta chain) came from a study of blood T cell repertoires in COVID-19. Study context: COVID-19 samples from acute and convalescent phases originated in the United States, Italy and Spain. In each case, the material was cDNA or gDNA derived from T cells, B-cell-depleted T cells, or PBMCs.

Original processing notes: Reference gene primer amplification in the assay estimated nucleated cell counts. Profiled with immunoSEQ multiplex PCR; TCRdb holds only in-frame clones, not every one. That table is the source of V, J and clone size, and D and trimming were worked out from the DNA. Of about 57,000 clones detected, 88% appear once; the ten largest clones hold less than 5.5%. The CDR3 is 13 residues long. V lost 10 bases and J lost 2; bases outside the gene matches: 5. Per germline, CDR1 MNHEY and CDR2 SVGAGI. The chain is built from TRBV6-5 and TRBJ1-3; 7 nucleotides align to TRBD1. This sequence originates from a human donor in a cohort sampled during active COVID-19. The specimen sequenced was peripheral blood. The chain's CDR3 is CATIDRAGNTIYF. CDR3 bases: TGTGCCACCATAGACAGGGCTGGAAACACCATATATTTT.